This TCR beta chain was profiled in a study of OX40 agonist ivuxolimab in advanced cancers. This table comes from immunoSEQ multiplex PCR, and its TCRdb copy is limited to in-frame clones, with some not included. The profile shows under 85,000 clones, 94% of them singletons. From germline, CDR1 is LNHDA and CDR2 SQIVND (reference sequence). V lost 3 bases and J lost 3; bases outside the gene matches: 4. The CDR3 length is 16 residues. The chain carries TRBV19 and TRBJ2-1, with 11 bases matching TRBD2. The sample in question was CD4+ or CD8+ T cells sorted from blood, obtained in a trial of the OX40 agonist ivuxolimab. This TCR was sampled from an adult with an advanced solid tumor such as melanoma, head and neck, liver or kidney cancer. CDR3 region: CASSILAGGSYNEQFF. The CDR3 DNA reads as TGTGCCAGTAGTATCTTAGCGGGGGGGAGCTACAATGAGCAGTTCTTC.